This T cell receptor (beta chain) emerged from a study of T cell changes during pregnancy in multiple sclerosis. Here immunoSEQ multiplex PCR was the method, and the copy in TCRdb shows in-frame clones only, minus some. The repertoire consists of 50,000 to 65,000 clones, with roughly 90% occurring once and the leading ten covering 2.5% to 3.5%. The CDR3 loop spans 17 amino acids. Germline V gives CDR1 LGHNA, CDR2 YSLEER. Trimming stripped 0 bases from V and 4 bases from J, with 15 bases between. The rearrangement links TRBV4-3 to TRBJ2-2; D uncertain. The sample in question was CD8+ T cells from peripheral blood mononuclear cells, obtained before pregnancy. This receptor was identified in a female donor with multiple sclerosis, enrolled in a pregnancy study. This CDR3 is CASSQERKIPTTGELFF. The CDR3 DNA reads as TGCGCCAGCAGCCAAGAGAGAAAGATCCCAACCACCGGGGAGCTGTTTTTT.